What follows are 20 T cell receptor beta chains derived from one specimen sequenced in a study of shared clonotypes between healthy human individuals. Measured with immunoSEQ multiplex PCR; TCRdb has only the in-frame clones, and not every one. The repertoire holds fewer than 1.6 million clones, about 98.5% seen once, with about 0.4% in the top ten. The sample comprised naive CD4+ T cells sorted from blood. Subset indicated: CD45RA+ positively selected. Receptors originate from a man between 25 and 39 years old in good health.

V is TRBV11-2 and J is TRBJ2-7; no clear D. V was cut by 5 bases and J by 9 bases, with 20 bases left in between. The CDR3 extends over 14 amino acids. CDR1 SGHAT and CDR2 FQNNGV come from the germline V gene. The CDR3 loop is CASSPRLSDPVQYF. CDR3 nucleotide sequence: TGTGCCAGCAGCCCACGGTTGTCCGATCCTGTGCAGTACTTC. The full variable domain, rest sourced from reference TRBV11-2 and TRBJ2-7, is EAGVAQSPRYKIIEKRQSVAFWCNPISGHATLYWYQQILGQGPKLLIQFQNNGVVDDSQLPKDRFSAERLKGVDSTLKIQPAKLEDSAVYLCASSPRLSDPVQYFGPGTRLTVT.

The rearrangement uses TRBV19 and TRBJ1-5; D unresolved. With 5 bases removed from V and 4 bases from J, the gap between germline ends came to 9 bases. Looked up from germline, CDR1 is LNHDA and CDR2 is SQIVND (reference sequence). The CDR3 runs to 13 residues. The CDR3 here is CASSPIQNQPQHF. CDR3 in DNA: TGTGCCAGTAGTCCGATTCAGAATCAGCCCCAGCATTTT.

V and J are TRBV7-2 and TRBJ2-3; D possibly matches TRBD1 or TRBD2 (6 bases each). Germline V gene sequence: CDR1 SGHTA, CDR2 FQGNSA. Trimming pared 1 base from V and 1 base from J, leaving 21 bases between. The CDR3 has 19 amino acids. The CDR3, as DNA: TGTGCCAGCAGCTTAGACCTTTGGGTGGTTAGGGGGGGCACAGATACGCAGTATTTT. This codes for CASSLDLWVVRGGTDTQYF.

The CDR3 DNA is TGTGCCAGCAGCTTTACGGGGACCGATACGCAGTATTTT. Translation: CASSFTGTDTQYF. This chain connects TRBV5-6 to TRBJ2-3; perhaps D is TRBD1 or TRBD2 (5 bases each). CDR1 is SGHDT, CDR2 YYEEEE, per germline. This CDR3 comprises 13 residues. Trimming took off 2 bases at V and 6 bases at J, with 10 bases between the two ends.

This clone was counted only a few times. The chain is built from TRBV11-2 and TRBJ2-7; D is undetermined. Per germline, CDR1 SGHAT and CDR2 FQNNGV. This CDR3 region has 14 residues. Trimming took 0 bases from V and 0 from J, leaving 6 bases between them. CDR3 protein: CASSLDASSYEQYF. In DNA form, the CDR3 reads TGTGCCAGCAGCTTAGACGCGAGCTCCTACGAGCAGTACTTC.

DNA for the CDR3: TGTGCCAGCAGCTCGACAGGGTGGGGCACAGATACGCAGTATTTT. This gives the protein CASSSTGWGTDTQYF. The chain recombines TRBV7-2 with TRBJ2-3, with 7 nucleotides matching TRBD1. The V segment lost 4 bases and the J segment 1 base; nucleotides outside the gene matches: 5. The CDR3 consists of 15 residues. CDR1 and CDR2 (germline): SGHTA, FQGNSA.

This chain joins TRBV4-2 and TRBJ2-2, with 7 nucleotides matching TRBD2. The CDR3 has 19 residues. The V segment lost 0 bases and the J segment 6 bases; nucleotides outside the gene matches: 16. Germline values: CDR1 LGHNA, CDR2 YNFKEQ. CDR3 loop: CASSQDPGGSSTSSGELFF. CDR3 in DNA: TGTGCCAGCAGCCAAGATCCTGGCGGGAGCAGTACTTCCTCCGGGGAGCTGTTTTTT.

The J gene is TRBJ1-5, the V gene TRBV6-6, with TRBD1 identical over 7 bases. The V segment lost 6 bases and the J segment 7 bases; nucleotides outside the gene matches: 9. The CDR3 is 14 amino acids. Per the germline V gene, CDR1 is MNHNY and CDR2 is SVGAGI (reference sequence). CDR3 region: CASSPDRARQPQHF. The CDR3 nucleotides are TGTGCCAGCAGCCCCGACAGGGCAAGGCAGCCCCAGCATTTT.

V usage is TRBV7-2 and J usage is TRBJ2-7; D perhaps matches TRBD2 (6 bases). This CDR3 comprises 15 residues. In germline, CDR1 is SGHTA, CDR2 FQGNSA. Trimming cost V 1 base and J 0 bases, with 10 bases left between them. The CDR3 protein is CASSLESGSSYEQYF. The CDR3 nucleotides read TGTGCCAGCAGCTTAGAGAGCGGGTCCTCCTACGAGCAGTACTTC.

As to this clone: The identical CDR3 is also encoded by other nucleotide sequences in the sample. The chain links TRBV5-1 to TRBJ2-1; 10 nucleotides line up with TRBD2. Germline assignment: CDR1 SGHRS and CDR2 YFSETQ. The junction had 2 bases not matched to a gene; V was cut back by 0 bases and J by 5 bases. CDR3 size: 15 residues. Here the CDR3 reads CASSLVAGGDNEQFF. CDR3 bases: TGCGCCAGCAGCTTGGTAGCGGGAGGCGACAATGAGCAGTTCTTC.

This clone was found once. This chain links TRBV6-1 with TRBJ1-2, with unresolved D. Trimming stripped 8 bases from V and 1 base from J, with 8 bases between. This CDR3 has 12 residues. Germline V gives CDR1 MNHNS, CDR2 SASEGT. CDR3 bases: TGTGCCAGCTGCCAGAATAACTATGGCTACACCTTC. Protein: CASCQNNYGYTF.

The gene calls are TRBV7-9 and TRBJ2-7; D may correspond to TRBD1 or TRBD2 (6 bases each). CDR1 SEHNR and CDR2 FQNEAQ come from the germline V gene (reference sequence). V was cut by 2 bases and J by 5 bases, with 16 bases left in between. This CDR3 spans 15 amino acids. Written as DNA, the CDR3 is TGTGCCAGCAGCTTAAATGATTGGGGGGCGCACGAGCAGTACTTC. It is translated as CASSLNDWGAHEQYF.

The chain employs TRBV2 and TRBJ2-2; the D is unclear. Germline V gene data show CDR1 as SNHLY and CDR2 as FYNNEI. V was cut by 4 bases and J by 0 bases, with 9 bases left in between. This CDR3 is built from 15 residues. CDR3 in amino acids: CASSVGPPNTGELFF. The DNA of the CDR3 is TGTGCCAGCAGTGTAGGACCGCCGAACACCGGGGAGCTGTTTTTT.

A single count supports this clone. The rearrangement links TRBV13 to TRBJ2-1, with a possible D match to TRBD1 (6 bases). Trimming pared 2 bases from V and 3 bases from J, leaving 14 bases between. The CDR3 consists of 16 residues. Germline CDR1 reads PRHDT; CDR2 reads FYEKMQ (reference sequence). CDR3 nucleotide sequence: TGTGCCAGCAGCTTAATTGGTCAGGGGATCTACAATGAGCAGTTCTTC. Translated, it gives CASSLIGQGIYNEQFF.

The CDR3 reads CASSLTGQPGSEQYF. The CDR3 DNA reads as TGTGCCAGCAGCTTAACGGGACAGCCGGGGAGCGAGCAGTACTTC. The chain joins TRBV7-6 to TRBJ2-7; 7 nucleotides match TRBD1. Germline CDR1 SGHVS, CDR2 FNYEAQ. This CDR3 comprises 15 residues. V shed 2 bases, J shed 6 bases, and the junction held 10 bases outside the gene matches.

The rearrangement uses TRBV7-2 and TRBJ2-1; 10 nucleotides match TRBD2. Germline loops: CDR1 SGHTA, CDR2 FQGNSA. The CDR3 extends over 16 amino acids. Unmatched junction bases numbered 7, after V lost 5 bases and J lost 3 bases. CDR3 loop: CASSMEGTSDYNEQFF. The CDR3 DNA sequence: TGTGCCAGCAGCATGGAGGGGACTAGCGACTACAATGAGCAGTTCTTC. The complete variable domain, with remaining parts taken from reference TRBV7-2 and TRBJ2-1, reads GAGVSQSPSNKVTEKGKDVELRCDPISGHTALYWYRQSLGQGLEFLIYFQGNSAPDKSGLPSDRFSAERTGGSVSTLTIQRTQQEDSAVYLCASSMEGTSDYNEQFFGPGTRLTVL.

The rearrangement joins TRBV27 to TRBJ2-5; 9 bases fit TRBD1. V shed 6 bases and J 5 bases; nucleotides not matched to a gene: 7. Germline CDR1 MNHEY, CDR2 SMNVEV (reference sequence). The CDR3 spans 14 residues. In nucleotides, the CDR3 is TGTGCCAGCAGCACACAGGGGGCTGTGGAGACCCAGTACTTC. Its protein is CASSTQGAVETQYF.

The V and J genes are TRBV25-1 and TRBJ1-1; D possibly corresponds to TRBD1 (5 bases). Trimming took off 2 bases at V and 3 bases at J, with 13 bases between the two ends. The CDR3 runs to 15 residues. Germline V lookup: CDR1 MGHDK, CDR2 SYGVNS. In DNA, the CDR3 is TGTGCCAGCAGTGAACCCGGGGCCGGGGACACTGAAGCTTTCTTT. Its translation is CASSEPGAGDTEAFF.

V usage is TRBV28 and J usage is TRBJ2-3; no clear D gene. Trimming took 6 bases from V and 5 from J, leaving 15 bases between them. The CDR3 is made up of 14 amino acids. CDR1 is MDHEN and CDR2 is SYDVKM in the germline V gene. CDR3 DNA: TGTGCCAGCAGCCTCGATACGAGTAGAGATACGCAGTATTTT. Residues: CASSLDTSRDTQYF.

V and J are TRBV5-1 and TRBJ2-7; D perhaps matches TRBD2 (6 bases). V was cut by 4 bases and J by 3 bases, with 17 bases left in between. Germline lookup yields CDR1 SGHRS and CDR2 YFSETQ. The CDR3 is made up of 15 amino acids. The CDR3 nucleotides are TGCGCCAGCAGCCACGGGACTCTCTACGACTACGAGCAGTACTTC. The encoded protein is CASSHGTLYDYEQYF.